This is a list of T cell receptor beta chains from one sample in a study of blood T cell repertoires in COVID-19. The protocol was immunoSEQ multiplex PCR, while the TCRdb copy is restricted to in-frame clones and leaves out a portion. The sample lists 96,000 or so clones, 90% occurring once. The sample was peripheral blood. The receptors come from a man in his 60s with acute or convalescent COVID-19. Both conserved end residues are part of each CDR3. The order of the fields is CDR3 protein, CDR3 DNA, V gene, D gene, J gene, clone size. D genes are given only for firm matches. Size is stated for part of the rows, as once, few or many counts, or as a class when the clone is expanded.

cdr3_aa: CAGGISGANVLTF
cdr3_nt: TGTGCGGGGGGTATATCTGGGGCCAACGTCCTGACTTTC
v_call: TRBV13
d_call: -
j_call: TRBJ2-6
clone_size: -

cdr3_aa: CASSDLAGAIQETQYF
cdr3_nt: TGTGCCAGCAGCGACCTAGCGGGAGCGATCCAAGAGACCCAGTACTTC
v_call: TRBV3-1/TRBV3-2
d_call: TRBD2
j_call: TRBJ2-5
clone_size: few

cdr3_aa: CAWGDRSSGNTIYF
cdr3_nt: TGTGCCTGGGGAGACAGGAGCTCTGGAAACACCATATATTTT
v_call: TRBV30
d_call: -
j_call: TRBJ1-3
clone_size: -

cdr3_aa: CASSRGDREDGYTF
cdr3_nt: TGTGCCAGTAGTAGGGGGGACAGGGAAGATGGCTACACCTTC
v_call: TRBV19
d_call: TRBD1
j_call: TRBJ1-2
clone_size: -

cdr3_aa: CASSPEGGGNTGELFF
cdr3_nt: TGTGCCAGCTCACCGGAGGGAGGCGGTAACACCGGGGAGCTGTTTTTT
v_call: TRBV18
d_call: -
j_call: TRBJ2-2
clone_size: -

cdr3_aa: CASSPTGLNEQYF
cdr3_nt: TGTGCCAGCAGTCCGACAGGTTTAAACGAGCAGTACTTC
v_call: TRBV27
d_call: -
j_call: TRBJ2-7
clone_size: -

cdr3_aa: CASSYSGSGQLGYTF
cdr3_nt: TGTGCCAGCAGTTACTCGGGCAGCGGGCAGTTAGGCTACACCTTC
v_call: TRBV6-5
d_call: -
j_call: TRBJ1-2
clone_size: -

cdr3_aa: CASTNTQGTGELFF
cdr3_nt: TGTGCCAGCACCAACACCCAGGGTACCGGGGAGCTGTTTTTT
v_call: TRBV6-5
d_call: -
j_call: TRBJ2-2
clone_size: -

cdr3_aa: CASSPGGPKGGEQYF
cdr3_nt: TGTGCCAGCAGCCCGGGGGGCCCGAAGGGGGGCGAGCAGTACTTC
v_call: TRBV5-6
d_call: -
j_call: TRBJ2-7
clone_size: -

cdr3_aa: CASSTSGGTYEQYF
cdr3_nt: TGTGCCAGCAGCACGTCAGGGGGAACCTACGAGCAGTACTTC
v_call: TRBV5-4
d_call: TRBD1
j_call: TRBJ2-7
clone_size: -

cdr3_aa: CASSGTVYEQYF
cdr3_nt: TGTGCCAGCTCCGGGACAGTGTACGAGCAGTACTTC
v_call: TRBV28
d_call: TRBD1
j_call: TRBJ2-7
clone_size: -

cdr3_aa: CASTVDSEQFF
cdr3_nt: TGCGCCAGCACCGTGGACAGCGAGCAGTTCTTC
v_call: TRBV10-2
d_call: -
j_call: TRBJ2-1
clone_size: -

cdr3_aa: CASSQTGIHRNGYTF
cdr3_nt: TGTGCCAGCAGCCAGACAGGAATCCACCGCAATGGCTACACCTTC
v_call: TRBV7-2
d_call: -
j_call: TRBJ1-2
clone_size: -

cdr3_aa: CASRNPSTDTQYF
cdr3_nt: TGTGCCAGCAGAAATCCTTCCACAGATACGCAGTATTTT
v_call: TRBV27
d_call: -
j_call: TRBJ2-3
clone_size: once

cdr3_aa: CASSDWRESQAETQYF
cdr3_nt: TGCGCCAGCAGTGATTGGCGGGAGAGTCAGGCGGAGACCCAGTACTTC
v_call: TRBV10-1
d_call: TRBD2
j_call: TRBJ2-5
clone_size: -

cdr3_aa: CASSLDRNTGELFF
cdr3_nt: TGTGCCAGCAGTTTGGACAGGAACACCGGGGAGCTGTTTTTT
v_call: TRBV11-3
d_call: -
j_call: TRBJ2-2
clone_size: -

cdr3_aa: CASSLGGIITGELFF
cdr3_nt: TGTGCCAGCAGCTTGGGAGGCATCATAACCGGGGAGCTGTTTTTT
v_call: TRBV5-6
d_call: -
j_call: TRBJ2-2
clone_size: -

cdr3_aa: CAITADRTYGYTF
cdr3_nt: TGTGCCATCACCGCAGACAGGACCTATGGCTACACCTTC
v_call: TRBV10-3
d_call: -
j_call: TRBJ1-2
clone_size: once